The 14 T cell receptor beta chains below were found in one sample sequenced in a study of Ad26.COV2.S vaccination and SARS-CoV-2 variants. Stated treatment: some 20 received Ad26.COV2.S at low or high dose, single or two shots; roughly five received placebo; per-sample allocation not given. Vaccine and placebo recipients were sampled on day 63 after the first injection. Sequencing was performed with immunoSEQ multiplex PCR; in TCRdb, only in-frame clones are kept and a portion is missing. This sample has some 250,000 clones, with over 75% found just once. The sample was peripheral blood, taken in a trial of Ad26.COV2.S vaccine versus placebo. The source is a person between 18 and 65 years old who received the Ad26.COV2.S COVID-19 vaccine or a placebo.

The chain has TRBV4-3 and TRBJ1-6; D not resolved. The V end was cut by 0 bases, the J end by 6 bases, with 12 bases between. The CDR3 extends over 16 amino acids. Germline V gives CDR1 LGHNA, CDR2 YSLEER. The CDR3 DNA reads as TGCGCCAGCAGCCAAGATCATGGGGTCCTTAATTCACCCCTCCACTTT. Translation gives CASSQDHGVLNSPLHF.

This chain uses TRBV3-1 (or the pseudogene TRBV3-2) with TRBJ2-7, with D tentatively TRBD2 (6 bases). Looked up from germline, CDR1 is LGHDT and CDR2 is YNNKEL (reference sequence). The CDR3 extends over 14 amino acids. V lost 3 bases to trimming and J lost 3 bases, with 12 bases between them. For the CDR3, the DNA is TGTGCCAGCAGCCAGTCGACTAGGGACTACGAGCAGTACTTC. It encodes CASSQSTRDYEQYF.

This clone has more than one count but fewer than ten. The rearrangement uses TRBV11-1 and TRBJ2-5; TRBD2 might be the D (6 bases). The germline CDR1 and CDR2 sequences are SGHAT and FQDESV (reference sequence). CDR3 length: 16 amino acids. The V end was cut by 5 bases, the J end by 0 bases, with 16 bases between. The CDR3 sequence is CASSLTGLYNQETQYF. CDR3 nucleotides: TGTGCCAGCAGCCTAACGGGACTCTATAACCAAGAGACCCAGTACTTC.

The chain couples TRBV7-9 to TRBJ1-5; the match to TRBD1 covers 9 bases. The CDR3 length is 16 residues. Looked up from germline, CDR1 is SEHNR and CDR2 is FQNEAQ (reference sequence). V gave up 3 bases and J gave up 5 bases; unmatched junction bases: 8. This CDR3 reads CASSFYPGQGHQPQHF. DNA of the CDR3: TGTGCCAGCAGCTTTTATCCGGGACAGGGTCATCAGCCCCAGCATTTT.

The CDR3 protein is CASRERISSYEQYF. DNA for the CDR3: TGTGCCAGCAGGGAGCGGATAAGCTCCTACGAGCAGTACTTC. The chain employs TRBV28 and TRBJ2-7; D is perhaps TRBD2 (5 bases). V lost 6 bases, J lost 0 bases, and 12 bases lay in between. Germline V gene sequence: CDR1 MDHEN, CDR2 SYDVKM. The CDR3 runs 14 residues.

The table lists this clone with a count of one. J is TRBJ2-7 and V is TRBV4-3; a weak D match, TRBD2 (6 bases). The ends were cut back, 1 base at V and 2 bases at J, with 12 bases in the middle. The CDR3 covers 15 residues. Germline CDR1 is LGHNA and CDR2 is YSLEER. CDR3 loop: CASSQGASAAYEQYF. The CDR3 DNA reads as TGCGCCAGCAGCCAAGGCGCTAGCGCAGCCTACGAGCAGTACTTC.

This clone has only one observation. For the CDR3, the DNA is TGTGCCAGCAGTTCCCCGGACAGGTCAAGCTCCTATAATTCACCCCTCCACTTT. Amino acids: CASSSPDRSSSYNSPLHF. This sequence joins TRBV28 and TRBJ1-6; 7 bases align to TRBD1. Germline trimming cut 4 bases from V and 0 bases from J; bases unmatched to any gene: 9. This CDR3 has 18 amino acids. Looked up from germline, CDR1 is MDHEN and CDR2 is SYDVKM.

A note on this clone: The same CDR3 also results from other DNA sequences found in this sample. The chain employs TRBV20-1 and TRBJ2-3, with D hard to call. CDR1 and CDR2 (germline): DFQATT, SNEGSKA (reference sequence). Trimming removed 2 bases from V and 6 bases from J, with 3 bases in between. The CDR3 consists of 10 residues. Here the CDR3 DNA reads TGCAGTGCTAGAAAGGATACGCAGTATTTT. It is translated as CSARKDTQYF.

For the CDR3, the DNA is TGTGCCAGCAGCTCCCGCGGGCAGAACACCGGGGAGCTGTTTTTT. Translated: CASSSRGQNTGELFF. The gene calls are TRBV9 and TRBJ2-2, with a weak D call TRBD2 (5 bases). This CDR3 region has 15 residues. Germline assignment: CDR1 SGDLS and CDR2 YYNGEE. V was trimmed by 4 bases and J by 1 base, leaving 11 bases between them.

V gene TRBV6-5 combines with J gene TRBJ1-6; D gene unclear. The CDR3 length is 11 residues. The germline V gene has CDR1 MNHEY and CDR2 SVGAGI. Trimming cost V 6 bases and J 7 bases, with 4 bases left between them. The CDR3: CASRVNSPLHF. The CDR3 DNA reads TGTGCCAGCAGAGTAAATTCACCCCTCCACTTT.

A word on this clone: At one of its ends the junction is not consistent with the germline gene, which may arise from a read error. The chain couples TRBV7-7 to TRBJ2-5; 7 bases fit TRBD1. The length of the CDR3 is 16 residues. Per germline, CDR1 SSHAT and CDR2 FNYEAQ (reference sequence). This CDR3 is CASSLGATGPQETQYF. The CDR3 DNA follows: TGTGCTAGCAGCTTAGGAGCGACAGGGCCCCAAGAGACCCAGTACTTC.

For the CDR3, the DNA is TGTGCCAGCAGCCAACCTCGGGACCTCGGCGGGTACAATGAGCAGTTCTTC. This codes for CASSQPRDLGGYNEQFF. The chain has TRBV4-2 and TRBJ2-1, with D possibly being TRBD1 or TRBD2 (5 bases each). The CDR3 spans 17 residues. The V and J ends lost 2 bases and 4 bases respectively, with 18 bases between them. Germline CDR1 is LGHNA and CDR2 is YNFKEQ.

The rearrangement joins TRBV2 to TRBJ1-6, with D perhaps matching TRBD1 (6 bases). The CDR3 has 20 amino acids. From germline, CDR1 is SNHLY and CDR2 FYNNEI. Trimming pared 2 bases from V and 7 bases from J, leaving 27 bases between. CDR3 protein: CASSEFVTGPFVRTNSPLHF. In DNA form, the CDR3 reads TGTGCCAGCAGTGAATTTGTGACAGGCCCCTTCGTTCGCACGAATTCACCCCTCCACTTT.

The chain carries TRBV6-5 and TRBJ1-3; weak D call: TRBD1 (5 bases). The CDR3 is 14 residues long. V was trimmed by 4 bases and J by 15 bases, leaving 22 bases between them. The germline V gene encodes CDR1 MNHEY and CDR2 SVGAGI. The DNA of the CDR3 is TGTGCCAGCAGTTCTACCGACTTTTGGGCAGGGCAATATTTT. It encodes CASSSTDFWAGQYF.